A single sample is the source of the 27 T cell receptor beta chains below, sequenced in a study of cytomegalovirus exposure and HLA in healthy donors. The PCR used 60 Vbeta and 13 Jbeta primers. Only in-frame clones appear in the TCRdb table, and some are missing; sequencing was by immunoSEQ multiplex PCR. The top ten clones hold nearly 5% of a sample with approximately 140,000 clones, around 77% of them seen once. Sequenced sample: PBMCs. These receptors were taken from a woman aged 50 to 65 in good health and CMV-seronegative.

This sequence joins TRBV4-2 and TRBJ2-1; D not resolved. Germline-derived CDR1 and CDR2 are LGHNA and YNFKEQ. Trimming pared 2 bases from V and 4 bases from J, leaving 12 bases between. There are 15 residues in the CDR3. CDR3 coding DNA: TGTGCCAGCAGCCAAACGGGTATCCTTTACAATGAGCAGTTCTTC. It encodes CASSQTGILYNEQFF.

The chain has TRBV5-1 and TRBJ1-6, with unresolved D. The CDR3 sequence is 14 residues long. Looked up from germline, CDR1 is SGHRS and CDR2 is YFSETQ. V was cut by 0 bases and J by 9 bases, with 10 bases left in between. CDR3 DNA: TGCGCCAGCAGCTTGGCTAGCGCGTCTTCACCCCTCCACTTT. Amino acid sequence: CASSLASASSPLHF.

The CDR3 nucleotides are TGTGCCAGCAGTTACTCGGTGGGGAGGGGTCGCGAGCAGTACTTC. It codes for CASSYSVGRGREQYF. The V call is TRBV6-6, the J call TRBJ2-7; 7 bases are a match to TRBD2. The CDR3 runs 15 residues. Germline V CDR1 and CDR2: MNHNY, SVGAGI (reference sequence). The V segment lost 0 bases and the J segment 6 bases; nucleotides outside the gene matches: 8.

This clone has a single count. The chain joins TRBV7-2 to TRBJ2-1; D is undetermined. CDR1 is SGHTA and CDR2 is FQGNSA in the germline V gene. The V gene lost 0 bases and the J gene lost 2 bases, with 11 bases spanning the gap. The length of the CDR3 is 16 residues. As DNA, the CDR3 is TGTGCCAGCAGCTTAGCGAGGCTCGCCGCCTACAATGAGCAGTTCTTC. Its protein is CASSLARLAAYNEQFF.

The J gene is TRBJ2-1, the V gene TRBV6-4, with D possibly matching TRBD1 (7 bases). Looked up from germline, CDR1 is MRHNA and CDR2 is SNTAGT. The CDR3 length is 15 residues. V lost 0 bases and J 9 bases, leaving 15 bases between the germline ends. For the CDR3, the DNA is TGTGCCAGCAGTGACTCGGAGCAGGGGGGACGTGAGCAGTTCTTC. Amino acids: CASSDSEQGGREQFF.

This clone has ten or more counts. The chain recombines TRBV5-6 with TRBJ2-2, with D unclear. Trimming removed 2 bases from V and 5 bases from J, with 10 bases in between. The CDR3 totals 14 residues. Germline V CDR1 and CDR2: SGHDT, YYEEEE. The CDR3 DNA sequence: TGTGCCAGCAGCTTTCCTTCGGTAACCGGGGAGCTGTTTTTT. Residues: CASSFPSVTGELFF.

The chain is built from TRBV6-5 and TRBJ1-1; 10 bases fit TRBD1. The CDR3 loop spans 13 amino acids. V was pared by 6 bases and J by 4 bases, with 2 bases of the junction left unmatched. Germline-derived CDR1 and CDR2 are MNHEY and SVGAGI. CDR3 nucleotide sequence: TGTGCCAGCAGACGGGACAGGGGCACTGAAGCTTTCTTT. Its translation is CASRRDRGTEAFF.

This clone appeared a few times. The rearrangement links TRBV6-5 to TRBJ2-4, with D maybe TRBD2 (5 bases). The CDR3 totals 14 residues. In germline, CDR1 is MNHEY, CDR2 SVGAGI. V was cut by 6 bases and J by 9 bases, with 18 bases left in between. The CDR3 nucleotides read TGTGCCAGCAGAACGGACCCGACGGGGAGCATTCAGTACTTC. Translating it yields CASRTDPTGSIQYF.

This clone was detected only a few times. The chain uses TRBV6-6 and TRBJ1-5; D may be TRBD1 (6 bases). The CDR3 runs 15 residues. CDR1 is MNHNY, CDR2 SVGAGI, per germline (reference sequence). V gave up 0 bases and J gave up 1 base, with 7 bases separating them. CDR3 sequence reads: CASSYSGQSNQPQHF. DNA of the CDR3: TGTGCCAGCAGTTACTCCGGACAGAGCAATCAGCCCCAGCATTTT.

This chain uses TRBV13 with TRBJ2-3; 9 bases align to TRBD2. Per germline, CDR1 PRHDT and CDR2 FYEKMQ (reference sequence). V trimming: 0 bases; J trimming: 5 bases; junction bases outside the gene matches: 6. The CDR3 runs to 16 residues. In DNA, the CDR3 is TGTGCCAGCAGCTTAGGGGGCGGGGGGGCCGGAGATACGCAGTATTTT. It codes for CASSLGGGGAGDTQYF.

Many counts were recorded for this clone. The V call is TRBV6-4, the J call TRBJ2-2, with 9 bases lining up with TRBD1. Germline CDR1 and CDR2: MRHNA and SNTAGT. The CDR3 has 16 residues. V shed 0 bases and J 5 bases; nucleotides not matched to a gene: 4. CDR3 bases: TGTGCCAGCAGTGACTCGGGGACAGGGACGACCGGGGAGCTGTTTTTT. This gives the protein CASSDSGTGTTGELFF.

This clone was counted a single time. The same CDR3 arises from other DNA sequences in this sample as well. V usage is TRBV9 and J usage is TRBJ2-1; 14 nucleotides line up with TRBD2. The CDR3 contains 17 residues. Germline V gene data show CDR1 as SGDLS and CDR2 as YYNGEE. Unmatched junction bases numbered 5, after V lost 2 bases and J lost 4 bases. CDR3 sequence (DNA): TGTGCCAGCAGCGTTGGACTAGCGGGGGGATCTTACAATGAGCAGTTCTTC. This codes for CASSVGLAGGSYNEQFF.

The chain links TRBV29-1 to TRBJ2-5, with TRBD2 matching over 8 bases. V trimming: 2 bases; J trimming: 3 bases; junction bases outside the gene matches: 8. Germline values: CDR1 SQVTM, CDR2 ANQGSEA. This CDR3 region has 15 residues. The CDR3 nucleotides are TGCAGCGTTGAACAAGGCCGGGGGGGCGAAGAGACCCAGTACTTC. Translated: CSVEQGRGGEETQYF.

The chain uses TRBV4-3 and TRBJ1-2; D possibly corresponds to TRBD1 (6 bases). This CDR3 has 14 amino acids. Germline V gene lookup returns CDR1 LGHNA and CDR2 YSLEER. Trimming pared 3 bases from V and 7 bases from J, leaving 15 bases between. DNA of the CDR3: TGCGCCAGCAGCCAGATGCAGGGGAGGGGTGGCTACACCTTC. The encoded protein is CASSQMQGRGGYTF.

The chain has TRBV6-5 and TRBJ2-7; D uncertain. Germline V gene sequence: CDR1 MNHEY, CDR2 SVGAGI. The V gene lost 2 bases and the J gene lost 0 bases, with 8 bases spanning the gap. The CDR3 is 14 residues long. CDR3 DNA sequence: TGTGCCAGCAGTTACGCCGGTGGCTCCTACGAGCAGTACTTC. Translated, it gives CASSYAGGSYEQYF.

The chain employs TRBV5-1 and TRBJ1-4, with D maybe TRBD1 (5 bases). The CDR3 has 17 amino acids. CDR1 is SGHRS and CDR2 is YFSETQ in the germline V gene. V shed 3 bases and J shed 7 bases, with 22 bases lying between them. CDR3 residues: CASSSTGNGGSGEKLFF. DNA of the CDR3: TGCGCCAGCAGCTCTACAGGTAACGGGGGAAGCGGTGAAAAACTGTTTTTT.

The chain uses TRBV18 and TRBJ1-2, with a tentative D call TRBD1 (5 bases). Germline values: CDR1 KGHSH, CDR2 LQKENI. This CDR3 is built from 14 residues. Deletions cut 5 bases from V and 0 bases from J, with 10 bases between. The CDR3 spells CASSSGGTNYGYTF. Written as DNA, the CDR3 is TGTGCCAGCTCATCGGGGGGAACTAACTATGGCTACACCTTC.

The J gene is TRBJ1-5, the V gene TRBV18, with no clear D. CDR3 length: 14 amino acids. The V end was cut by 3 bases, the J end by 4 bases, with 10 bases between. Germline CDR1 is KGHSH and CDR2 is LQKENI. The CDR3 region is CASSPQLSNQPQHF. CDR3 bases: TGTGCCAGCTCACCTCAACTCTCGAATCAGCCCCAGCATTTT.

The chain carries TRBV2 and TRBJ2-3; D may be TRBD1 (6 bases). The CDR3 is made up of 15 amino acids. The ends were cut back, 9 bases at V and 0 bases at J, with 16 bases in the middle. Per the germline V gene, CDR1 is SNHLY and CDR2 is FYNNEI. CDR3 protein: CARGGGSSSTDTQYF. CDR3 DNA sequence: TGTGCCAGAGGGGGTGGATCATCTAGCACAGATACGCAGTATTTT.

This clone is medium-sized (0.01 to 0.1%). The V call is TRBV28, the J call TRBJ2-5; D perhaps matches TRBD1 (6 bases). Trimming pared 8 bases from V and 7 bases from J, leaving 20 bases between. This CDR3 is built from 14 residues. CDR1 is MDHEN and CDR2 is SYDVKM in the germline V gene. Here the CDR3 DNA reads TGTGCCAGCCAAGGGGTCGACAGGATAGGGACCCAGTACTTC. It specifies CASQGVDRIGTQYF.

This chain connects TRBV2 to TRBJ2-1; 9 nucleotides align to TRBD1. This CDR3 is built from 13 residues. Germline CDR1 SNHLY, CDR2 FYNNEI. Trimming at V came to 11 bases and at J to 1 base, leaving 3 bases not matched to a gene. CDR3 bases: TGTGCCGGGACAGGGTTATCCTACAATGAGCAGTTCTTC. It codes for CAGTGLSYNEQFF.

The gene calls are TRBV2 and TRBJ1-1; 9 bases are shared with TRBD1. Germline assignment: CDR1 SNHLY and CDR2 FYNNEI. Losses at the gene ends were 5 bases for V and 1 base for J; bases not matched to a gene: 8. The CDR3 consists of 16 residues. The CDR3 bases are TGTGCCAGCAGTCCCTACAGGGGACAGGGGAACACTGAAGCTTTCTTT. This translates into CASSPYRGQGNTEAFF.

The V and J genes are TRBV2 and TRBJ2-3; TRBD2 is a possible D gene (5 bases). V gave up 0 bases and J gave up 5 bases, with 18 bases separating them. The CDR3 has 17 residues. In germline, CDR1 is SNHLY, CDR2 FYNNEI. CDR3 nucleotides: TGTGCCAGCAGTGAAGCTCAGGAAGAGCGGTCGGGAGATACGCAGTATTTT. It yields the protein CASSEAQEERSGDTQYF.

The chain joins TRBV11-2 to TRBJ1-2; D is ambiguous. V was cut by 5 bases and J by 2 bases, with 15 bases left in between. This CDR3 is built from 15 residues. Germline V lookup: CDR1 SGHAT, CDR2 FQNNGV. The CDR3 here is CASSGAASANYGYTF. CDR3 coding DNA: TGTGCCAGCAGCGGAGCCGCCAGTGCGAACTATGGCTACACCTTC. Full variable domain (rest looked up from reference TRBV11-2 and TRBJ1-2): EAGVAQSPRYKIIEKRQSVAFWCNPISGHATLYWYQQILGQGPKLLIQFQNNGVVDDSQLPKDRFSAERLKGVDSTLKIQPAKLEDSAVYLCASSGAASANYGYTFGSGTRLTVV.

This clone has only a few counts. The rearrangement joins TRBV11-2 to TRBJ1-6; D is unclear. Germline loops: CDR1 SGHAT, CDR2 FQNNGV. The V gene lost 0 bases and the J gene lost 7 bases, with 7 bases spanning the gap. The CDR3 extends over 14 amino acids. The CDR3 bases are TGTGCCAGCAGCTTAGATCCCCTGAATTCACCCCTCCACTTT. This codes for CASSLDPLNSPLHF.

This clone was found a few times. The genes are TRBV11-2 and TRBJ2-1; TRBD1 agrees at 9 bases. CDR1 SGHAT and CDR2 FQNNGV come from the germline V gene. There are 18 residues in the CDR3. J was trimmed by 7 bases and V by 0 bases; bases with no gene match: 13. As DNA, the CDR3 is TGTGCCAGCAGCTTAGACCTCACCGGGACAGGGAATTATAATGAGCAGTTCTTC. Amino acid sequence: CASSLDLTGTGNYNEQFF.

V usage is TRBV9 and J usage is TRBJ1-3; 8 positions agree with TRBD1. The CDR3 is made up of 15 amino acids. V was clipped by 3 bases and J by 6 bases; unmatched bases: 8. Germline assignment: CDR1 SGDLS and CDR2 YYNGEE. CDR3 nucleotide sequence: TGTGCCAGCAGCGAGACGGGACAGGCGATAAACACCATATATTTT. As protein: CASSETGQAINTIYF.